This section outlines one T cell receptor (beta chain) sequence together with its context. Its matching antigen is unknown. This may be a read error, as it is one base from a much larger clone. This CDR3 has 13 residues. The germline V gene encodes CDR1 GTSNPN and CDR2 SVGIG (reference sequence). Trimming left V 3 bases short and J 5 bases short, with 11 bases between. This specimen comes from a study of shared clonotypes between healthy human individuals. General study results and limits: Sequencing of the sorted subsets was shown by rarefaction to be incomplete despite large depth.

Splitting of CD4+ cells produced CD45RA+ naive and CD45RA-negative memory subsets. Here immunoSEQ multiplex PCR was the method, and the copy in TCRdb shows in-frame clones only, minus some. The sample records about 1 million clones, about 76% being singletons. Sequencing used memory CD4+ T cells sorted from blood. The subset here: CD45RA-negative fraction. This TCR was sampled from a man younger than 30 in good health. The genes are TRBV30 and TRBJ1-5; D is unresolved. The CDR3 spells CAWSSGSDQPQHF. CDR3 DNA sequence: TGTGCCTGGAGCTCAGGAAGCGATCAGCCCCAGCATTTT.